These 28 T cell receptor beta chains were all obtained from the same sample, sequenced in a study of cytomegalovirus exposure and HLA in healthy donors. PCR amplification relied on 60 Vbeta primers (plus 13 Jbeta primers). Data came from immunoSEQ multiplex PCR; TCRdb stores just in-frame clones and leaves some out. Seen here are more than 95,000 clones, roughly 86% observed once, and the top ten hold 1.8%. The sample taken for sequencing was PBMCs. These receptors were taken from a man in his late teens or twenties in good health and CMV-seronegative.

The V and J genes are TRBV5-1 and TRBJ2-3; a weak D match, TRBD2 (5 bases). Germline lookup yields CDR1 SGHRS and CDR2 YFSETQ. Trimming cost V 1 base and J 4 bases, with 10 bases left between them. CDR3 length: 14 residues. The CDR3 loop reads CASSLSGGPDTQYF. Written as DNA, the CDR3 is TGCGCCAGCAGCTTGAGCGGAGGCCCAGATACGCAGTATTTT.

The rearrangement uses TRBV6-6 and TRBJ1-2, with 7 bases identical to TRBD1. The J segment lost 2 bases and the V segment lost 6 bases, leaving 9 bases of the junction unmatched. The CDR3 length is 15 residues. Germline CDR1 reads MNHNY; CDR2 reads SVGAGI (reference sequence). In nucleotides, the CDR3 is TGTGCCAGCAGGACCCCCGGGACAGTCAACTATGGCTACACCTTC. As protein: CASRTPGTVNYGYTF.

As to this clone: One end of the junction is discordant with germline, which a read error may explain. CDR3: CASSPNPGGGSRTQYF. The CDR3 DNA is TGTGCCAGCAGCCCCAACCCCGGGGGGGGGTCTAGGACCCAATACTTC. The rearrangement uses TRBV5-6 and TRBJ2-5; 8 bases are a match to TRBD2. The CDR3 consists of 16 residues. Germline-derived CDR1 and CDR2 are SGHDT and YYEEEE.

This clone has a handful of counts. V usage is TRBV9 and J usage is TRBJ2-7, with TRBD1 matching 7 bases. V gave up 4 bases and J gave up 2 bases; unmatched junction bases: 12. The length of the CDR3 is 16 residues. CDR1 is SGDLS and CDR2 is YYNGEE in the germline V gene. The CDR3, as DNA: TGTGCCAGCAGCCCTGCGACAGGGATGAGGACCTACGAGCAGTACTTC. Translation: CASSPATGMRTYEQYF. The variable domain in full, with the rest retrieved from reference TRBV9 and TRBJ2-7, is DSGVTQTPKHLITATGQRVTLRCSPRSGDLSVYWYQQSLDQGLQFLIQYYNGEERAKGNILERFSAQQFPDLHSELNLSSLELGDSALYFCASSPATGMRTYEQYFGPGTRLTVT.

The chain combines TRBV5-1 with TRBJ2-3; D might be TRBD2 (6 bases). The CDR3 spans 14 residues. V shed 4 bases and J shed 5 bases, with 14 bases lying between them. The germline CDR1 and CDR2 sequences are SGHRS and YFSETQ. CDR3 region: CASSEGGSGDTQYF. The CDR3 bases are TGCGCCAGCAGCGAGGGAGGTTCCGGAGATACGCAGTATTTT. Drawing the rest from reference TRBV5-1 and TRBJ2-3, the complete variable domain is KAGVTQTPRYLIKTRGQQVTLSCSPISGHRSVSWYQQTPGQGLQFLFEYFSETQRNKGNFPGRFSGRQFSNSRSEMNVSTLELGDSALYLCASSEGGSGDTQYFGPGTRLTVL.

This clone showed up just once. V and J are TRBV9 and TRBJ1-3, with D uncertain. V shed 4 bases and J shed 1 base, with 9 bases lying between them. CDR1 is SGDLS and CDR2 is YYNGEE in the germline V gene. This CDR3 region has 14 residues. CDR3 sequence: CASSPGPSGNTIYF. The CDR3 DNA reads TGTGCCAGCAGCCCAGGCCCTTCTGGAAACACCATATATTTT.

The V call is TRBV10-3, the J call TRBJ1-5; 7 nucleotides match TRBD1. CDR3 length: 18 amino acids. Germline assignment: CDR1 ENHRY and CDR2 SYGVKD. V lost 6 bases to trimming and J lost 2 bases; unmatched junction nucleotides: 16. CDR3 sequence (DNA): TGTGCCATCAGAAGACAGGGAAGGTGGGTTAGTTGCAATCAGCCCCAGCATTTT. The encoded protein is CAIRRQGRWVSCNQPQHF.

The rearrangement joins TRBV19 to TRBJ2-2, with D hard to call. Germline CDR1 reads LNHDA; CDR2 reads SQIVND (reference sequence). The CDR3 runs 11 residues. V dropped 6 bases and J dropped 6 bases, with 5 bases sitting between them. CDR3 protein: CASSEPGELFF. The CDR3 bases are TGTGCCAGTAGCGAGCCCGGGGAGCTGTTTTTT.

The rearrangement joins TRBV19 to TRBJ1-5, with D perhaps TRBD1 (5 bases). In germline, CDR1 is LNHDA, CDR2 SQIVND (reference sequence). The CDR3 runs 16 residues. V was shortened by 1 base and J by 2 bases, with 12 bases between the two germline ends. The CDR3 DNA reads as TGTGCCAGTAGTATAGTAGACAGCTGGGGCAATCAGCCCCAGCATTTT. Amino acids: CASSIVDSWGNQPQHF.

V gene TRBV5-1 combines with J gene TRBJ2-1; no definite D call. Germline V CDR1 and CDR2: SGHRS, YFSETQ. V gave up 0 bases and J gave up 7 bases, with 17 bases separating them. This CDR3 spans 16 amino acids. The CDR3 sequence: CASSLAWSQPRNEQFF. CDR3 sequence (DNA): TGCGCCAGCAGCTTGGCCTGGAGCCAACCCCGGAATGAGCAGTTCTTC.

The chain is built from TRBV7-3 and TRBJ2-3; D may be TRBD2 (6 bases). This CDR3 contains 16 residues. Trimming left V 4 bases short and J 0 bases short, with 14 bases between. Germline V gene sequence: CDR1 SGHTA, CDR2 FQGTGA. The CDR3 reads CASSSIGGASTDTQYF. The CDR3 region has the DNA TGTGCCAGCAGCTCGATTGGAGGGGCAAGCACAGATACGCAGTATTTT.

The rearrangement links TRBV6-5 to TRBJ2-7, with 12 bases fitting TRBD2. The junction had 8 bases not matched to a gene; V was cut back by 6 bases and J by 5 bases. The CDR3 has 15 residues. Germline assignment: CDR1 MNHEY and CDR2 SVGAGI. CDR3 protein: CASSQTSGGHHEQYF. In DNA, the CDR3 is TGTGCCAGCAGCCAAACTAGCGGGGGGCACCACGAGCAGTACTTC.

This clone has just a few counts. This CDR3 is CASSQDLSSSYNSPLHF. The CDR3 DNA reads as TGCGCCAGCAGCCAAGATCTGTCTAGCTCCTATAATTCACCCCTCCACTTT. The V gene is TRBV4-3, the J gene TRBJ1-6, with D unclear. The CDR3 sequence is 17 residues long. Germline values: CDR1 LGHNA, CDR2 YSLEER. V lost 0 bases, J lost 0 bases, and 9 bases lay in between.

CDR3 loop: CASSESGTISYNEQFF. The CDR3 region has the DNA TGCGCCAGCAGTGAGAGTGGGACTATCTCCTACAATGAGCAGTTCTTC. The chain joins TRBV10-1 to TRBJ2-1; 7 positions agree with TRBD2. Germline CDR1 is WNHNN and CDR2 is SYGVQD (reference sequence). The CDR3 sequence is 16 residues long. The ends lost 2 bases at V and 0 bases at J; junction bases unmatched: 4.

CDR3 region: CASSVDAAPSTDTQYF. CDR3 bases: TGTGCCAGCAGCGTAGATGCGGCGCCTAGCACAGATACGCAGTATTTT. V gene TRBV9 combines with J gene TRBJ2-3, with D hard to call. The V gene's germline CDR1 is SGDLS and CDR2 YYNGEE. This CDR3 has 16 residues. Trimming stripped 0 bases from V and 0 bases from J, with 11 bases between.

This clone was seen a single time. The chain combines TRBV11-2 with TRBJ2-5; 15 bases agree with TRBD2. Germline V gives CDR1 SGHAT, CDR2 FQNNGV. This CDR3 region has 16 residues. V lost 5 bases to trimming and J lost 5 bases; unmatched junction nucleotides: 6. CDR3 sequence reads: CASSHGLAGGQETQYF. For the CDR3, the DNA is TGTGCCAGCAGCCACGGACTAGCGGGGGGGCAGGAGACCCAGTACTTC.

The chain employs TRBV7-9 and TRBJ2-2; D uncertain. Between the trimmed V and J ends, which lost 5 bases and 2 bases, there was a span of 6 bases. The CDR3 contains 13 residues. CDR1 and CDR2 from the germline V gene are SEHNR and FQNEAQ (reference sequence). This chain's CDR3 is CASSPFNTGELFF. CDR3 DNA: TGTGCCAGCAGCCCCTTTAACACCGGGGAGCTGTTTTTT. Filled out from reference TRBV7-9 and TRBJ2-2, the complete variable domain reads DTGVSQNPRHKITKRGQNVTFRCDPISEHNRLYWYRQTLGQGPEFLTYFQNEAQLEKSRLLSDRFSAERPKGSFSTLEIQRTEQGDSAMYLCASSPFNTGELFFGEGSRLTVL.

The gene calls are TRBV5-1 and TRBJ1-1; TRBD1 matches 7 bases. The V gene end was trimmed by 3 bases and the J gene end by 0 bases; junction bases not matched to a gene: 8. This CDR3 spans 16 amino acids. Germline V gene lookup returns CDR1 SGHRS and CDR2 YFSETQ. CDR3 amino acids: CASSWGQSIMNTEAFF. As DNA, the CDR3 is TGCGCCAGCAGCTGGGGACAGTCTATCATGAACACTGAAGCTTTCTTT.

V gene TRBV2 combines with J gene TRBJ1-5, with 7 bases fitting TRBD1. The CDR3 covers 15 residues. Unmatched junction bases numbered 3, after V lost 3 bases and J lost 1 base. Per germline, CDR1 SNHLY and CDR2 FYNNEI. The CDR3 DNA follows: TGTGCCAGCAGTGAGAACAGGGGCAGCAATCAGCCCCAGCATTTT. This gives the protein CASSENRGSNQPQHF.

V and J are TRBV9 and TRBJ1-1; D might be TRBD1 (6 bases). Germline CDR1 reads SGDLS; CDR2 reads YYNGEE. The CDR3 covers 15 residues. Trimming took off 0 bases at V and 4 bases at J, with 13 bases between the two ends. The CDR3 here is CASSVGGGGVTEAFF. CDR3 in DNA: TGTGCCAGCAGCGTAGGGGGAGGGGGGGTCACTGAAGCTTTCTTT.

This clone has only one observation. The rearrangement uses TRBV19 and TRBJ1-5; D may be TRBD1 (6 bases). The CDR3 runs 13 residues. The ends were cut back, 4 bases at V and 4 bases at J, with 8 bases in the middle. CDR1 and CDR2 (germline): LNHDA, SQIVND (reference sequence). The DNA of the CDR3 is TGTGCCAGTAGTACTCAGGGGAATCAGCCCCAGCATTTT. Protein product: CASSTQGNQPQHF.

Worth noting for this clone: An end of the junction differs from the germline gene, which may be a read error. The J gene is TRBJ2-7, the V gene TRBV7-9; the D is unclear. CDR1 SEHNR and CDR2 FQNEAQ come from the germline V gene (reference sequence). This CDR3 region has 14 residues. In DNA, the CDR3 is TGTTCCAGCAGCCCTGACCGGAGCTCCTACGAGCAGTACTTC. Its protein is CSSSPDRSSYEQYF. Full variable domain (rest looked up from reference TRBV7-9 and TRBJ2-7): DTGVSQNPRHKITKRGQNVTFRCDPISEHNRLYWYRQTLGQGPEFLTYFQNEAQLEKSRLLSDRFSAERPKGSFSTLEIQRTEQGDSAMYLCSSSPDRSSYEQYFGPGTRLTVT.

The chain carries TRBV19 and TRBJ1-2; the match to TRBD1 covers 12 bases. The length of the CDR3 is 15 residues. V shed 5 bases, J shed 4 bases, and the junction held 5 bases outside the gene matches. Germline V gene data show CDR1 as LNHDA and CDR2 as SQIVND (reference sequence). This chain's CDR3 is CASSSGTGGTYGYTF. CDR3 bases: TGTGCCAGTAGTTCAGGGACAGGGGGCACCTATGGCTACACCTTC.

Details on this clone: Relative to the germline gene, one junction end is altered; a read error may explain this. The rearrangement joins TRBV11-3 to TRBJ2-7, with 8 positions matching TRBD1. CDR1 is SGHNT, CDR2 YENEEA, per germline. CDR3 length equals 15 residues. CDR3 sequence reads: CVSSLRGTGPYEQYF. The CDR3 nucleotides are TGTGTCAGCAGCTTACGAGGGACAGGTCCCTACGAGCAGTACTTC.

This clone appeared once. This rearrangement joins TRBV5-1 to TRBJ2-5; 8 nucleotides line up with TRBD1. Germline-derived CDR1 and CDR2 are SGHRS and YFSETQ. J was trimmed by 3 bases and V by 2 bases; bases with no gene match: 9. The CDR3 length is 16 residues. CDR3 amino acids: CASSFPLQGAKETQYF. The CDR3 region has the DNA TGCGCCAGCAGCTTTCCCCTCCAGGGGGCTAAAGAGACCCAGTACTTC.

The gene calls are TRBV9 and TRBJ1-3; D is undetermined. The V end was cut by 0 bases, the J end by 4 bases, with 8 bases between. The CDR3 extends over 14 amino acids. The germline gives CDR1 SGDLS, CDR2 YYNGEE. In nucleotides, the CDR3 is TGTGCCAGCAGCGTAGCCCTGCGAGGAAACACCATATATTTT. Amino acids: CASSVALRGNTIYF.

This chain joins TRBV4-1 and TRBJ2-5; TRBD2 aligns across 10 bases. The germline CDR1 and CDR2 sequences are MGHRA and YSYEKL. The length of the CDR3 is 16 residues. With V trimmed by 0 bases and J by 4 bases, 5 bases remained unmatched. Here the CDR3 DNA reads TGCGCCAGCAGCCAAGACGGGACTAGCGAGGGAGAGACCCAGTACTTC. Residues: CASSQDGTSEGETQYF.

The V gene is TRBV5-1, the J gene TRBJ2-3; TRBD2 matches at 10 bases. Per the germline V gene, CDR1 is SGHRS and CDR2 is YFSETQ. With 4 bases clipped from V and 8 bases from J, the junction kept 10 bases outside the gene matches. CDR3 length: 15 residues. CDR3 residues: CASSPGLAGVVTQYF. The CDR3 DNA reads TGCGCCAGCAGCCCCGGGCTAGCGGGGGTAGTTACGCAGTATTTT.